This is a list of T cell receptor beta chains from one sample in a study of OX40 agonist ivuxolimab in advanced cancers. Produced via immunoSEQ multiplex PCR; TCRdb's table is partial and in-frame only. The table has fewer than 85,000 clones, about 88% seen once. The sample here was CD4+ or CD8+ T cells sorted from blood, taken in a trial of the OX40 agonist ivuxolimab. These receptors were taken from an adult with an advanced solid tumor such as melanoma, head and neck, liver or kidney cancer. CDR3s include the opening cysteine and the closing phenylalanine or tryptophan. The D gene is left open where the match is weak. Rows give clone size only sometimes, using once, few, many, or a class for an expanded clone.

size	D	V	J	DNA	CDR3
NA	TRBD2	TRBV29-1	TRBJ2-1	TGCAGCGTTTCACTAGCGGGGTTGAACAATGAGCAGTTCTTC	CSVSLAGLNNEQFF
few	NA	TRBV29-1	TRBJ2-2	TGCAGCGCCGCCCAAGGGAGCGCGAACACCGGGGAGCTGTTTTTT	CSAAQGSANTGELFF
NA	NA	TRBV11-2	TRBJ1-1	TGTGCCAGCAGTTTACAGGGGAACACTGAAGCTTTCTTT	CASSLQGNTEAFF
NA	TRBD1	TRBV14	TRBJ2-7	TGTGCCAGCAGCCCCCGGGACAGGGGCTACGAGCAGTACTTC	CASSPRDRGYEQYF
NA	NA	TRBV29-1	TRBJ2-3	TGCAGCGGTGGGGGATCTTCCGCTGGTACGCAGTATTTT	CSGGGSSAGTQYF
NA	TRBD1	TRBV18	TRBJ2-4	TGTGCCAGCTCACCACTGACAGGGGAATCGAGCATTCAGTACTTC	CASSPLTGESSIQYF
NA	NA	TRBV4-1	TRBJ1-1	TGCGCCAGCAGCCAACCCGTCCCGCTGGACACTGAAGCTTTCTTT	CASSQPVPLDTEAFF
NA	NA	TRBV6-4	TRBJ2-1	TGTGCCAGCAGTCCGGACTCAAGCTCCTACAATGAGCAGTTCTTC	CASSPDSSSYNEQFF
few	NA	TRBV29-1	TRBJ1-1	TGCAGCGTTGTGGGGTTTGCAACTGAAGCTTTCTTT	CSVVGFATEAFF
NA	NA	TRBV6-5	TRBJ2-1	TGTGCCAGCAGTTACCAGGCCCCCAATGAGCAGTTCTTC	CASSYQAPNEQFF
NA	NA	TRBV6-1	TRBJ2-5	TGTGCCAGCAGATTAGATTTTACGGAGACCCAGTACTTC	CASRLDFTETQYF
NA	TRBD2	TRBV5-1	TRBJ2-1	TGCGCCAGCAGCTTGGCCTGGACTAGCGGACCCAATGAGCAGTTCTTC	CASSLAWTSGPNEQFF
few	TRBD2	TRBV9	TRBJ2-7	TGTGCCAGCAGCGCGACTAGCGGGAGCCACGAGCAGTACTTC	CASSATSGSHEQYF
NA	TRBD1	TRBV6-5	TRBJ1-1	TGTGCCAGCAGGGACAGGCAATCGGATGAAGCTTTCTTT	CASRDRQSDEAFF
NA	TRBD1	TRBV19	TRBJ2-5	TGTGCCAGTAGTTTCCAATCCGGGACAGGGGGGGAGACCCAGTACTTC	CASSFQSGTGGETQYF
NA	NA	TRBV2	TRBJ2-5	TGTGCCAGCAGTCTACAAGAGACCCAGTACTTC	CASSLQETQYF
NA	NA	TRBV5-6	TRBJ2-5	TGTGCCAGCAGCTTCAGGAAAGAGACCCAGTACTTC	CASSFRKETQYF
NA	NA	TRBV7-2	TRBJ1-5	TGTGCCAGCAGCTTAGCGGTCAATCAGCCCCAGCATTTT	CASSLAVNQPQHF
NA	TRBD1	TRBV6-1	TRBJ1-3	TGTGCCAGCAGTCTGACAGGGGGAACTGGAAACACCATATATTTT	CASSLTGGTGNTIYF
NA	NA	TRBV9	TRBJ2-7	TGTGCCAGCAGCGGACAGTGCTACGAGCAGTACTTC	CASSGQCYEQYF
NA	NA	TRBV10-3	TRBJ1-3	TGTGCCATCAGTGAGAATGCAGGTAGCTCTGGAAACACCATATATTTT	CAISENAGSSGNTIYF
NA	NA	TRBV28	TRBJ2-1	TGTGCCAGCAGTCTCTACTCTGCCAACAATGAGCAGTTCTTC	CASSLYSANNEQFF
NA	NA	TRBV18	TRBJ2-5	TGTGCCAGCTCTCCAAACGACTCCCAAGAGACCCAGTACTTC	CASSPNDSQETQYF
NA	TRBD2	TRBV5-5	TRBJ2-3	TGTGCCAGCAGCTTGACTAGCGGGGCCGGAAGCACAGATACGCAGTATTTT	CASSLTSGAGSTDTQYF
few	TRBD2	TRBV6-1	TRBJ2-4	TGTGCCAGCAGTCAAGTGAGATGGGGCGGGGGGGCAGCCAAAAACATTCAGTACTTC	CASSQVRWGGGAAKNIQYF
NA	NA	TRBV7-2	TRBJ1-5	TGTGCCAGCAGCCTCGATACGAGTCAGCCCCAGCATTTT	CASSLDTSQPQHF
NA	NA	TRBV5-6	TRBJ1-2	TGTGCCAGCACCCTCGGACGGGAAAGTATGTATGGCTACACCTTC	CASTLGRESMYGYTF
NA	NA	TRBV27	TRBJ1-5	TGTGCCAGCAGTCTTACTACCCACGATCAGCCCCAGCATTTT	CASSLTTHDQPQHF
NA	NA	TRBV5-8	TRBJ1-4	TGTGCCAGCAGCTTGAAAGTTAGTGGAAAACTGTTTTTT	CASSLKVSGKLFF
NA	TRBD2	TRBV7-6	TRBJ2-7	TGTGCCAGCAGCTTACGGACTAGCGGGAGCGAGCAGTACTTC	CASSLRTSGSEQYF
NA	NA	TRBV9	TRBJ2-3	TGTGCCAGCAGCGATTCAGGGACTAGCACAGATACGCAGTATTTT	CASSDSGTSTDTQYF
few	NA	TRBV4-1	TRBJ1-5	TGCGCCAGCAGCCAAGAAGCGGGGGGCAATCAGCCCCAGCATTTT	CASSQEAGGNQPQHF
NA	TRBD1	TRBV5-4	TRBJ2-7	TGTGCCAGCAGCTTGAGCCAGGGGGTGAGGGAGCAGTACTTC	CASSLSQGVREQYF